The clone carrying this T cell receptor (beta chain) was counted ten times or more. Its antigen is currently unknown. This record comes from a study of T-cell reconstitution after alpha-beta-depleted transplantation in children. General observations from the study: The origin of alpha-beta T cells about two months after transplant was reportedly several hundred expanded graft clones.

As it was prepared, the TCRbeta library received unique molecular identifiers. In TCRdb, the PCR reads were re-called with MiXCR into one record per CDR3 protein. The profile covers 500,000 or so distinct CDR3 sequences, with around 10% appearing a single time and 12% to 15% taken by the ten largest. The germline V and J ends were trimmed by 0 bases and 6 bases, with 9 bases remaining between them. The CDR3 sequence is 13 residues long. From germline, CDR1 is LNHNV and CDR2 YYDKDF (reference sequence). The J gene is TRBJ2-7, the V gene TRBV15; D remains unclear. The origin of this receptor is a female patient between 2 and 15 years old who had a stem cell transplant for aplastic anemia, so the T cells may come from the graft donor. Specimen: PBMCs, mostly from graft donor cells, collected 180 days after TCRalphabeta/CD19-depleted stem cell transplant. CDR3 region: CATSREIGFEQYF. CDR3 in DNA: TGTGCCACCAGCAGAGAAATAGGGTTCGAGCAGTACTTC.